Below are 5 T cell receptor beta chains sequenced from a single sample in a study of response to subunit inactivated influenza vaccine. TCRdb passed the RT-PCR reads through MiXCR, listing each CDR3 protein once. The sample has a few hundred thousand distinct CDR3 sequences; around 7.7% are singletons. This specimen was PBMCs from blood, taken less than 25 months after vaccination. Source of these receptors: a man aged 45 to 70 who received an inactivated influenza vaccine.

This clonotype was detected ten times or more. J is TRBJ2-5 and V is TRBV29-1; the D gene is possibly TRBD2 (5 bases). Germline CDR1 is SQVTM and CDR2 is ANQGSEA. The CDR3 has 14 amino acids. The V gene lost 7 bases and the J gene lost 4 bases, with 19 bases spanning the gap. The CDR3 DNA is TGCAGCGCCGGAGGTAACGGCCAGGTAGAGACCCAGTACTTC. Its translation is CSAGGNGQVETQYF.

This clonotype was seen more than once but under ten times. One end of the junction does not line up with germline, which may come from a read error. The chain recombines TRBV7-2 with TRBJ2-2, with 13 bases aligning to TRBD2. The CDR3 is 13 amino acids. Germline V gene lookup returns CDR1 SGHTA and CDR2 FQGNSA. The CDR3 is CASRTTSGGVLFF. The CDR3 DNA sequence: TGTGCCAGCAGGACCACTAGCGGGGGGGTGCTGTTTTTT. Supplemented by reference TRBV7-2 and TRBJ2-2, the full variable domain reads GAGVSQSPSNKVTEKGKDVELRCDPISGHTALYWYRQSLGQGLEFLIYFQGNSAPDKSGLPSDRFSAERTGGSVSTLTIQRTQQEDSAVYLCASRTTSGGVLFFGEGSRLTVL.

This sequence joins TRBV15 and TRBJ2-4, with TRBD2 identical over 11 bases. The V and J ends lost 0 bases and 13 bases, in that order; junction bases with no gene match: 2. CDR3 length: 13 residues. CDR1 is LNHNV and CDR2 is YYDKDF in the germline V gene (reference sequence). CDR3 amino acids: CATSRDLAGGQYF. Written as DNA, the CDR3 is TGTGCCACCAGCAGAGATCTAGCGGGAGGCCAGTACTTC. Full variable domain (missing parts from reference TRBV15 and TRBJ2-4): DAMVIQNPRYQVTQFGKPVTLSCSQTLNHNVMYWYQQKSSQAPKLLFHYYDKDFNNEADTPDNFQSRRPNTSFCFLDIRSPGLGDTAMYLCATSRDLAGGQYFGAGTRLSVL.

This clonotype has at least ten counts. The chain uses TRBV20-1 and TRBJ1-1, with D unclear. V lost 3 bases and J lost 1, with 15 bases in between. Germline CDR1 and CDR2: DFQATT and SNEGSKA (reference sequence). CDR3 length equals 15 residues. CDR3: CSASQLGSKNTEAFF. The CDR3 coding sequence is TGCAGTGCTAGTCAACTCGGAAGCAAGAACACTGAAGCTTTCTTT.

Only a few counts were recorded for this clonotype. The chain recombines TRBV5-1 with TRBJ2-7, with D hard to call. The germline V gene has CDR1 SGHRS and CDR2 YFSETQ. Trimming left V 0 bases short and J 2 bases short, with 9 bases between. The CDR3 spans 14 residues. CDR3 coding DNA: TGCGCCAGCAGCTTGGTGGTTGGGACCTACGAGCAGTACTTC. It codes for CASSLVVGTYEQYF.